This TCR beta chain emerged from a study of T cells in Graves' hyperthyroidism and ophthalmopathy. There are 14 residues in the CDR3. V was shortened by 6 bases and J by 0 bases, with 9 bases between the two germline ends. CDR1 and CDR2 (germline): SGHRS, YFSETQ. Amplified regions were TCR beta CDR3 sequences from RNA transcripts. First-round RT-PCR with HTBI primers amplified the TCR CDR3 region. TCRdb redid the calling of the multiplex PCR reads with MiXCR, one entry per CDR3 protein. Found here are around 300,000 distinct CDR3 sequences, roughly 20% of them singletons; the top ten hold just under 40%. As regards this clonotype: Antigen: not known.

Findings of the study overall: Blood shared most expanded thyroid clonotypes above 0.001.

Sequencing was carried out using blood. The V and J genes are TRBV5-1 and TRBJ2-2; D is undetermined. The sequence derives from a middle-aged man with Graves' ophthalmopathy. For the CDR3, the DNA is TGCGCCAGCAATGAGCGCGCGAACACCGGGGAGCTGTTTTTT. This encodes CASNERANTGELFF.